Given below is one T cell receptor (beta chain) in context. This sample is drawn from a study of blood T cell repertoires in COVID-19. Overall study: Some COVID-19 samples were acute and others convalescent; all came from the United States, Italy and Spain.

TCRdb keeps only in-frame clones here, not all; method: immunoSEQ multiplex PCR. This table has fewer than 300,000 clones, less than 90% appearing once. The TCR was taken from a human donor in a cohort sampled during active COVID-19. Sequenced: peripheral blood.

CDR3: CASSSGTLKNNEQFF. The CDR3 DNA reads TGCGCCAGCAGCTCCGGGACTCTCAAAAACAATGAGCAGTTCTTC. The V call is TRBV5-1, the J call TRBJ2-1; the D gene is possibly TRBD2 (6 bases). The CDR3 sequence is 15 residues long. CDR1 and CDR2 from the germline V gene are SGHRS and YFSETQ. Trimming removed 3 bases from V and 5 bases from J, with 15 bases in between.